This TCR beta chain stems from a study of naive and memory T cell subsets. Study-wide results and caveats: Each distinct alpha or beta sequence counts as one clonotype. In naive cells, over 85% of TCR sequences were seen only once.

Separate alpha and beta amplification began at the second PCR step. This clonotype was recorded a few times. Its antigen remains unidentified. An equimolar mix of two oligonucleotides served as the beta constant-region primer for TRBC1 and TRBC2. An oligonucleotide with the SP2 primer and a 12-nucleotide UMI was ligated to the cDNA 3' end. TCRdb called the UMI-ligation and nested PCR reads again in MiXCR, with one record for every CDR3 protein. Of around 40,000 distinct CDR3 sequences listed, 10% to 15% are singletons. Germline lookup yields CDR1 LNHNV and CDR2 YYDKDF (reference sequence). V lost 0 bases and J lost 0, with 12 bases in between. This CDR3 spans 16 amino acids.

The sequencing input was effector memory CD4+ T cells from blood. The subset: effector memory, CD45RA- CD27-. The chain joins TRBV15 to TRBJ2-7; D not certain. This TCR was recovered from a human donor in good health. This CDR3 is CATSRDGPRNSYEQYF. The CDR3 DNA follows: TGTGCCACCAGCAGAGATGGGCCCAGGAACTCCTACGAGCAGTACTTC. The complete variable domain, with remaining parts taken from reference TRBV15 and TRBJ2-7, reads DAMVIQNPRYQVTQFGKPVTLSCSQTLNHNVMYWYQQKSSQAPKLLFHYYDKDFNNEADTPDNFQSRRPNTSFCFLDIRSPGLGDTAMYLCATSRDGPRNSYEQYFGPGTRLTVT.